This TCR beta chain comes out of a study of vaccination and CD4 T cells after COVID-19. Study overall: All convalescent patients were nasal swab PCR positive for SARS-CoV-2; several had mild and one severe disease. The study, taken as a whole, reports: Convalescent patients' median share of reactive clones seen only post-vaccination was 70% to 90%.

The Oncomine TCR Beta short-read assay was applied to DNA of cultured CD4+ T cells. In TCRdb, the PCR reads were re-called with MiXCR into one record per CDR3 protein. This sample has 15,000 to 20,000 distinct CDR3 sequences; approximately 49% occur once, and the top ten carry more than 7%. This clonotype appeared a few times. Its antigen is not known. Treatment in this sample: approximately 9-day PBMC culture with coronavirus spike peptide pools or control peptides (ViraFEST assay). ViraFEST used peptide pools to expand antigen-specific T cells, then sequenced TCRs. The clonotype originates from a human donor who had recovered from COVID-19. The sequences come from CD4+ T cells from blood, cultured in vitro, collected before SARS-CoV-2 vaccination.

The CDR3 region is CSASVGAAYEQYF. CDR3 in DNA: TGCAGTGCCTCCGTAGGGGCAGCCTACGAGCAGTACTTC. The chain links TRBV20-1 to TRBJ2-7, with TRBD1 as a possible D gene (5 bases). The V gene's germline CDR1 is DFQATT and CDR2 SNEGSKA (reference sequence). V gave up 6 bases and J gave up 2 bases, with 14 bases separating them. The CDR3 runs to 13 residues.